Below, 26 T cell receptor beta chains from the same sample are listed, as sequenced in a study of T cells in Graves' hyperthyroidism and ophthalmopathy (dated by TCRdb to about 2019). The library relied on multiplex PCR. Instrument on record: Illumina HiSeq 2000. Amplification of TCR beta CDR3 regions was carried out from RNA transcripts. For the first round of RT-PCR on the TCR CDR3, the HTBI primer set was used together with the Qiagen OneStep RT-PCR kit. TCRdb passed the public sequencing reads through fastp at Q25 and MiXCR, retaining productive beta sequences. One record per CDR3 amino acid sequence lists the most common genes and DNA. The table for this sample lists approximately 620,000 distinct CDR3 sequences; roughly 15% of them were counted only once. Jointly, the top ten make up approximately 3.5% of the sample. Specimen: blood. The receptor source for this set is a woman aged 40 to 50 with Graves' ophthalmopathy.

At least ten counts were recorded for this clonotype. J is TRBJ1-4 and V is TRBV6-1; D is undetermined. The CDR3 runs 14 residues. Trimming stripped 8 bases from V and 0 bases from J, with 10 bases between. Germline CDR1 is MNHNS and CDR2 is SASEGT. The CDR3 DNA follows: TGTGCCAGCGACCGGGGAGCAACTAATGAAAAACTGTTTTTT. This sequence encodes CASDRGATNEKLFF.

The chain joins TRBV19 to TRBJ2-1, with 8 nucleotides matching TRBD2. With 7 bases clipped from V and 4 bases from J, the junction kept 6 bases outside the gene matches. The CDR3 sequence is 14 residues long. From germline, CDR1 is LNHDA and CDR2 SQIVND (reference sequence). DNA for the CDR3: TGTGCCAGTAACACGGGACTAGAGTACAATGAGCAGTTCTTC. This translates into CASNTGLEYNEQFF.

The chain couples TRBV7-8 to TRBJ1-2; TRBD1 is a possible D gene (5 bases). The germline V gene encodes CDR1 SGHVS and CDR2 FQNEAQ. Trimming shortened V by 4 bases and J by 7 bases, and 22 bases separated the two germline ends. This CDR3 has 16 amino acids. The CDR3 protein is CASSSQKARVMSGYTF. CDR3 in DNA: TGTGCCAGCAGCTCCCAGAAGGCCAGGGTGATGAGTGGCTACACCTTC.

This clonotype was recorded at least ten times. The gene calls are TRBV7-9 and TRBJ2-2; D is perhaps TRBD2 (6 bases). The germline V gene encodes CDR1 SEHNR and CDR2 FQNEAQ (reference sequence). V dropped 5 bases and J dropped 6 bases, with 13 bases sitting between them. This CDR3 has 14 amino acids. The CDR3 sequence is CASSPRLDPGELFF. The CDR3, as DNA: TGTGCCAGCAGCCCCCGACTAGATCCCGGGGAGCTGTTTTTT.

The V call is TRBV2, the J call TRBJ1-3; D unclear. The V and J ends lost 6 bases and 3 bases respectively, with 12 bases between them. The CDR3 sequence is 14 residues long. The germline gives CDR1 SNHLY, CDR2 FYNNEI. For the CDR3, the DNA is TGTGCCAGCAGCGCGAGACACGGTGGAAACACCATATATTTT. It codes for CASSARHGGNTIYF.

This clonotype was observed at least ten times. The chain employs TRBV18 and TRBJ1-1, with 9 bases aligning to TRBD1. The CDR3 sequence is 16 residues long. V shed 5 bases, J shed 1 base, and the junction held 8 bases outside the gene matches. Germline CDR1 and CDR2: KGHSH and LQKENI. The CDR3 sequence is CASSSRQGEENTEAFF. CDR3 coding DNA: TGTGCCAGCTCATCACGACAGGGGGAAGAGAACACTGAAGCTTTCTTT.

This clonotype was counted at least ten times. This CDR3 reads CSARDPGSSYNEQFF. DNA for the CDR3: TGCAGTGCTAGAGATCCCGGAAGCTCCTACAATGAGCAGTTCTTC. J is TRBJ2-1 and V is TRBV20-1, with D unresolved. Deletions cut 0 bases from V and 0 bases from J, with 9 bases between. Germline values: CDR1 DFQATT, CDR2 SNEGSKA (reference sequence). CDR3 length equals 15 residues.

The rearrangement links TRBV6-2 or TRBV6-3 to TRBJ2-4, with 9 nucleotides matching TRBD2. In germline, CDR1 is MNHEY, CDR2 SVGEGT. Germline trimming cut 5 bases from V and 8 bases from J; bases unmatched to any gene: 7. The CDR3 totals 14 residues. The chain's CDR3 is CASSRAGGADIQYF. DNA of the CDR3: TGTGCCAGCAGTCGAGCGGGGGGCGCGGACATTCAGTACTTC.

This clonotype came up a few times. DNA of the CDR3: TGCAGTGCCACCGGGTTGAGGGGCAATGAGCAGTTCTTC. Translated, it gives CSATGLRGNEQFF. The chain links TRBV20-1 to TRBJ2-1; tentatively, D is TRBD1 or TRBD2 (5 bases each). V was cut by 6 bases and J by 6 bases, with 15 bases left in between. CDR1 and CDR2 from the germline V gene are DFQATT and SNEGSKA (reference sequence). The CDR3 has 13 residues.

The chain combines TRBV29-1 with TRBJ2-2; D is unclear. Per germline, CDR1 SQVTM and CDR2 ANQGSEA. Trimming took off 3 bases at V and 5 bases at J, with 7 bases between the two ends. The CDR3 is 12 amino acids. The CDR3 reads CSVEYETGELFF. For the CDR3, the DNA is TGCAGCGTTGAGTATGAAACCGGGGAGCTGTTTTTT.

Ten or more counts support this clonotype. This chain links TRBV6-1 with TRBJ2-7; 9 bases fit TRBD2. The J segment lost 4 bases and the V segment lost 10 bases, leaving 14 bases of the junction unmatched. The length of the CDR3 is 15 residues. Germline assignment: CDR1 MNHNS and CDR2 SASEGT. CDR3 DNA sequence: TGTGCCACCCCACGGGTAGCGGGAGAACGGTACGAGCAGTACTTC. This codes for CATPRVAGERYEQYF.

The sample holds many counts of this clonotype. V usage is TRBV3-1 and J usage is TRBJ2-7; D unclear. CDR3 size: 12 residues. CDR1 LGHDT and CDR2 YNNKEL come from the germline V gene (reference sequence). Trimming removed 1 base from V and 3 bases from J, with 4 bases in between. The CDR3 nucleotides are TGTGCCAGCAGCCAAGTTCGCTACGAGCAGTACTTC. The encoded protein is CASSQVRYEQYF.

The chain has TRBV20-1 and TRBJ2-5; TRBD1 agrees at 10 bases. The CDR3 is 14 residues long. Germline CDR1 DFQATT, CDR2 SNEGSKA (reference sequence). V shed 6 bases and J 2 bases; nucleotides not matched to a gene: 6. The CDR3 loop is CSAIRTGGQETQYF. The CDR3 bases are TGCAGTGCGATCCGGACAGGGGGACAAGAGACCCAGTACTTC.

The V gene is TRBV19, the J gene TRBJ1-5; TRBD1 matches at 7 bases. V trimming: 7 bases; J trimming: 7 bases; junction bases outside the gene matches: 19. Germline CDR1 reads LNHDA; CDR2 reads SQIVND (reference sequence). The CDR3 is 17 amino acids. Written as DNA, the CDR3 is TGTGCCAGTAACGCAATTACCTCGGGACAGCGACACCAGCCCCAGCATTTT. It codes for CASNAITSGQRHQPQHF.

The rearrangement uses TRBV10-3 and TRBJ2-1; D call uncertain. The length of the CDR3 is 12 residues. CDR1 and CDR2 (germline): ENHRY, SYGVKD. The V end lost 6 bases, the J end lost 8 bases, and 11 bases lay between the germline ends. As DNA, the CDR3 is TGTGCCATCAGGAAGAGAGACGATGAGCAGTTCTTC. Translated: CAIRKRDDEQFF.

This clonotype appeared a few times. The genes are TRBV20-1 and TRBJ1-1; D is ambiguous. The CDR3 extends over 14 amino acids. The ends were cut back, 3 bases at V and 0 bases at J, with 11 bases in the middle. Germline V gene sequence: CDR1 DFQATT, CDR2 SNEGSKA (reference sequence). This CDR3 is CSARGPVLNTEAFF. CDR3 coding DNA: TGCAGTGCTAGGGGTCCAGTCCTGAACACTGAAGCTTTCTTT.

This clonotype was counted between two and nine times. This chain joins TRBV6-1 and TRBJ1-6; D remains unclear. V was trimmed by 7 bases and J by 6 bases, leaving 16 bases between them. CDR1 MNHNS and CDR2 SASEGT come from the germline V gene. The CDR3 sequence is 15 residues long. The CDR3 loop is CASTPVRHLNSPLHF. The CDR3 nucleotides are TGTGCCAGCACCCCGGTCAGGCACCTTAATTCACCCCTCCACTTT.

This clonotype was seen at least ten times. The chain carries TRBV20-1 and TRBJ1-1; no clear D. CDR1 and CDR2 from the germline V gene are DFQATT and SNEGSKA (reference sequence). V was cut by 0 bases and J by 0 bases, with 8 bases left in between. The CDR3 loop spans 14 amino acids. The CDR3 DNA follows: TGCAGTGCTAGAGAAGTACACATGAACACTGAAGCTTTCTTT. This sequence encodes CSAREVHMNTEAFF.

This clonotype was found a few times. The chain carries TRBV5-1 and TRBJ2-5; D ambiguous. Trimming took off 1 base at V and 4 bases at J, with 11 bases between the two ends. CDR1 is SGHRS, CDR2 YFSETQ, per germline. This CDR3 region has 14 residues. The CDR3 nucleotides read TGCGCCAGCAGCTTGTCGGGCCCCCCAGAGACCCAGTACTTC. Protein product: CASSLSGPPETQYF.

This clonotype has just one count. The chain joins TRBV15 to TRBJ1-4; D is ambiguous. V was pared by 4 bases and J by 8 bases, with 17 bases between. Germline V gives CDR1 LNHNV, CDR2 YYDKDF (reference sequence). The CDR3 runs to 15 residues. The CDR3 here is CATSILSLPREKLFF. CDR3 nucleotides: TGTGCCACCAGCATCTTATCTCTACCAAGGGAAAAACTGTTTTTT.

In this sample, this clonotype turned up many times. The chain has TRBV7-8 and TRBJ2-3, with D perhaps TRBD1 (5 bases). The germline V and J ends were trimmed by 4 bases and 6 bases, with 14 bases remaining between them. This CDR3 spans 14 amino acids. The germline gives CDR1 SGHVS, CDR2 FQNEAQ. The CDR3 region has the DNA TGTGCCAGCAGCTGGACCTCGGCAGGGGATACGCAGTATTTT. Protein sequence: CASSWTSAGDTQYF.

This clonotype was seen more than once but under ten times. CDR3: CASSLDTLAGGHEQFF. In DNA form, the CDR3 reads TGTGCCAGCAGCTTAGACACACTAGCGGGAGGGCATGAGCAGTTCTTC. The chain employs TRBV7-2 and TRBJ2-1; 13 bases align to TRBD2. The CDR3 contains 16 residues. The trim removed 1 base at V and 8 bases at J, leaving 5 bases unmatched. Germline lookup yields CDR1 SGHTA and CDR2 FQGNSA.

This clonotype was seen a few times. The chain links TRBV30 to TRBJ2-3, with D possibly being TRBD1 (6 bases). The CDR3 totals 15 residues. Germline assignment: CDR1 GTSNPN and CDR2 SVGIG (reference sequence). V was shortened by 2 bases and J by 0 bases, with 12 bases between the two germline ends. CDR3 protein: CAWSRGHVSTDTQYF. Here the CDR3 DNA reads TGTGCCTGGAGTCGGGGACACGTAAGCACAGATACGCAGTATTTT.

CDR3 sequence: CASSYSFGNNEQFF. CDR3 coding DNA: TGTGCCAGCAGTTACTCGTTCGGAAACAATGAGCAGTTCTTC. The J gene is TRBJ2-1, the V gene TRBV12-3 or TRBV12-4, with no clear D. This CDR3 has 14 amino acids. Trimming took off 4 bases at V and 5 bases at J, with 12 bases between the two ends.

This clonotype was counted at least ten times. J is TRBJ2-3 and V is TRBV28; D perhaps matches TRBD1 (6 bases). The CDR3 length is 15 residues. Germline V gives CDR1 MDHEN, CDR2 SYDVKM. V gave up 6 bases and J gave up 2 bases, with 15 bases separating them. CDR3 in amino acids: CASRPIQGNTDTQYF. The CDR3 region has the DNA TGTGCCAGCAGACCCATACAGGGAAACACAGATACGCAGTATTTT.

The chain couples TRBV6-1 to TRBJ2-5, with 7 nucleotides matching TRBD1. After removal of 6 bases from V and 3 bases from J, the junction contained 13 bases not matched to a gene. CDR1 is MNHNS and CDR2 is SASEGT in the germline V gene. The CDR3 is made up of 16 amino acids. The CDR3 protein is CASRELVTGMEETQYF. For the CDR3, the DNA is TGTGCCAGCAGAGAATTAGTGACAGGGATGGAAGAGACCCAGTACTTC.